This is a list of T cell receptor beta chains from one sample in a study of T-cell memory formation after mild COVID-19. TCRdb analysed the 5' RACE reads with MiXCR anew, one entry per CDR3 protein. The data hold over 450,000 distinct CDR3 sequences, with just over 20% observed a single time. Sequencing used PBMCs or a T cell subset sorted from them (not recorded which). Receptor source: an adult woman who had mild COVID-19 (a few samples of this study predate the infection). Cell type and time point are not known. Each CDR3 is given with its conserved first and last residue. Each record gives: clone size, V gene, J gene, CDR3 protein. The listing skips clone size in some rows; elsewhere it reads once, few, many or a size class.

>many|TRBV9|TRBJ2-1
CASSVGVGSSYNEQFF
>.|TRBV19|TRBJ1-6
CASSATGRVLKGSPLHF
>.|TRBV27|TRBJ2-7
CASSSDRGVPYEQYF
>.|TRBV9|TRBJ2-2
CASSVEGGAAGELFF
>.|TRBV15|TRBJ1-3
CATSRGGNTIYF
>.|TRBV2|TRBJ2-5
CASSDASGSGTYQETQYF
>once|TRBV7-2|TRBJ2-4
CASNEAKNIQYF
>.|TRBV20-1|TRBJ1-1
CRPLAQGSMNTEAFF
>few|TRBV20-1|TRBJ1-1
CSASSSRGLTTEAFF
>.|TRBV4-3|TRBJ2-1
CASSQTTSGSGVRNEQFF
>.|TRBV18|TRBJ1-1
CASSALGTGDTEAFF
>few|TRBV5-1|TRBJ2-7
CASSVVSTGEQYF
>.|TRBV15|TRBJ2-1
CATSRGGSGRNEQFF
>.|TRBV6-1|TRBJ2-3
CASSGLAGVVYSTDTQYF
>many|TRBV18|TRBJ1-1
CASSEDMNTEAFF
>.|TRBV3-1|TRBJ1-1
CASSQNRGLNTEAFF
>few|TRBV7-2|TRBJ1-3
CASTDYEGNTIYF
>.|TRBV18|TRBJ2-2
CASSSKWTEPNTGELFF
>.|TRBV4-3|TRBJ2-1
CASSQDGTSGINEQFF
>.|TRBV30|TRBJ1-5
CAWSVQGQGNQPQHF
>.|TRBV25-1|TRBJ2-7
CASSGGRVSEQYF
>few|TRBV15|TRBJ2-7
CATSRGMGWEQYF
>.|TRBV4-2|TRBJ2-5
CASSQEIAGVPHETQYF
>.|TRBV30|TRBJ2-7
CAWSPTVITWGVQYF
>few|TRBV12-3/TRBV12-4|TRBJ1-1
CASSLNSAFF
>few|TRBV25-1|TRBJ1-6
CASRTGGSNSPLHF
>.|TRBV6-6|TRBJ1-1
CASSPTGNKAFF